The rows below give T cell receptor beta chains drawn from one sample of a study of shared T cell receptors in the human thymus. Libraries were prepared by immunoSEQ multiplex PCR; TCRdb keeps only in-frame clonotypes and omits some of them. Of about 500,000 clones in the sample, 78% were seen once. This sample also appeared in a second study, on human thymus T cells.

Sequences were obtained from thymocytes. These receptors all come from a boy in the first two years of life with a congenital heart defect. Both conserved end residues are part of each CDR3. Fields, in order: D gene, CDR3 length, clone size, V gene, J gene, CDR3 DNA, CDR3 protein. D genes are given only for firm matches. A row's size may be missing; if present it is once, few, many or a size class.

d_gene: -
len: 17
abundance: -
v_gene: TRBV12-5
j_gene: TRBJ1-4
CDR3nt: TGTGCTAGTGGTTTGGCCCCGGGGGGTGAACCTAATGAAAAACTGTTTTTT
CDR3aa: CASGLAPGGEPNEKLFF

d_gene: -
len: 12
abundance: -
v_gene: TRBV28
j_gene: TRBJ1-1
CDR3nt: TGTGCCAGCAGCCGGAGGGGCACTGAAGCTTTCTTT
CDR3aa: CASSRRGTEAFF

d_gene: -
len: 14
abundance: once
v_gene: TRBV6-1
j_gene: TRBJ2-1
CDR3nt: TGTGCCAGCAGTGAAGCTGGACTACCCCGGGAGCAGTTCTTC
CDR3aa: CASSEAGLPREQFF

d_gene: -
len: 12
abundance: -
v_gene: TRBV19
j_gene: TRBJ2-5
CDR3nt: TGTGCCAGTAACCGCGGGAACGAGACCCAGTACTTC
CDR3aa: CASNRGNETQYF

d_gene: TRBD1
len: 15
abundance: -
v_gene: TRBV9
j_gene: TRBJ2-5
CDR3nt: TGTGCCAGCAGCGTGACAGGGCGCCGATTTGCGACTCAGTACTTC
CDR3aa: CASSVTGRRFATQYF

d_gene: -
len: 19
abundance: -
v_gene: TRBV10-3
j_gene: TRBJ2-2
CDR3nt: TGTGCCATCAGGGAAGCTAAGATTACCGGGACACCTCAGTCCGGGGAGCTGTTTTTT
CDR3aa: CAIREAKITGTPQSGELFF

d_gene: -
len: 13
abundance: once
v_gene: TRBV10-3
j_gene: TRBJ1-2
CDR3nt: TGTGCCATCAGTGATCGGGAATGGATAGGTCACACCTTC
CDR3aa: CAISDREWIGHTF

d_gene: -
len: 12
abundance: -
v_gene: TRBV29-1
j_gene: TRBJ2-7
CDR3nt: TGCAGCGGGCGGACTATATTAGACGAGCAGTACTTC
CDR3aa: CSGRTILDEQYF

d_gene: TRBD2
len: 19
abundance: -
v_gene: TRBV13
j_gene: TRBJ2-3
CDR3nt: TGTGCCAGCAGCTTCCTCCTGACTAGCGGATCAGCCATCACAGATACGCAGTATTTT
CDR3aa: CASSFLLTSGSAITDTQYF

d_gene: TRBD2
len: 18
abundance: -
v_gene: TRBV14
j_gene: TRBJ2-3
CDR3nt: TGTGCCAGCAGCCACCTGACTAGCGGGAGGAGGGTGACAGATACGCAGTATTTT
CDR3aa: CASSHLTSGRRVTDTQYF